The 2 T cell receptor beta chains below were found in one sample sequenced in a study of prognosis after radiotherapy for stage I lung cancer. Using two-round multiplex PCR, the authors amplified TCR beta CDR3 from genomic DNA. TRBV and TRBJ genes each had their own specific primers in first-round PCR. TCRdb independently ran MiXCR on the multiplex PCR reads; one entry per CDR3 protein. The sample includes around 30,000 distinct CDR3 sequences, 30% to 35% of them seen just once. The material sequenced was PBMCs, taken before or after stereotactic body radiation therapy (not recorded which). The source of these receptors is a donor older than 45 with non-small cell lung cancer.

Remarks on this clonotype: A read error is possible here, since a much larger clone lies one base away. The chain joins TRBV10-3 to TRBJ2-5, with D perhaps being TRBD1 or TRBD2 (6 bases each). Trimming cost V 2 bases and J 4 bases, with 11 bases left between them. Germline V lookup: CDR1 ENHRY, CDR2 SYGVKD. The CDR3 consists of 14 residues. The CDR3 loop is CAISETGALETQYF. The CDR3 coding sequence is TGTGCCATCAGTGAGACGGGGGCGCTAGAGACCCAGTACTTC.

V usage is TRBV11-2 and J usage is TRBJ1-5; D is unresolved. The CDR3 contains 13 residues. Per germline, CDR1 SGHAT and CDR2 FQNNGV. The V end lost 1 base, the J end lost 7 bases, and 8 bases lay between the germline ends. The CDR3 nucleotides read TGTGCCAGCAGCTTAGGGGAGGCCCAGCCCCAGCATTTT. Translation gives CASSLGEAQPQHF. Based on the CDR3 plus reference TRBV11-2 and TRBJ1-5, the full variable domain is EAGVAQSPRYKIIEKRQSVAFWCNPISGHATLYWYQQILGQGPKLLIQFQNNGVVDDSQLPKDRFSAERLKGVDSTLKIQPAKLEDSAVYLCASSLGEAQPQHFGDGTRLSIL.